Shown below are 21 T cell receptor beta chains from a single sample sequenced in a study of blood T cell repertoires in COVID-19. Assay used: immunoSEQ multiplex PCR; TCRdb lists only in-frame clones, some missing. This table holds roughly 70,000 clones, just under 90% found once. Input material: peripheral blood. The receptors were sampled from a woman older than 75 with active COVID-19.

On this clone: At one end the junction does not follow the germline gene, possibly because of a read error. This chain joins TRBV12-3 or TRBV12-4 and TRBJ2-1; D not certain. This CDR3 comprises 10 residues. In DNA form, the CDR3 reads TGTGCCAGCAGTGACAAAGAGCAGTTCTTC. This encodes CASSDKEQFF.

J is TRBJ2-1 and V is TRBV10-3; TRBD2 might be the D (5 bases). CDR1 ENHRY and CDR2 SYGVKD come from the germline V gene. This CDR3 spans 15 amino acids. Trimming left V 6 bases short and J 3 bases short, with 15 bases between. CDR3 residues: CAIRNSRASYNEQFF. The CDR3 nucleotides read TGTGCCATCAGAAATTCGCGGGCCAGCTACAATGAGCAGTTCTTC.

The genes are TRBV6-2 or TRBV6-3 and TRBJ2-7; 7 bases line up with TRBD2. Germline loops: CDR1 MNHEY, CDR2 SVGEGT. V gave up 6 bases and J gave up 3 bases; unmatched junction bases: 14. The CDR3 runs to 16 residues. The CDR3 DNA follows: TGTGCCAGCAGATACGCGGGGGTAAAAATCTACTACGAGCAGTACTTC. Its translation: CASRYAGVKIYYEQYF.

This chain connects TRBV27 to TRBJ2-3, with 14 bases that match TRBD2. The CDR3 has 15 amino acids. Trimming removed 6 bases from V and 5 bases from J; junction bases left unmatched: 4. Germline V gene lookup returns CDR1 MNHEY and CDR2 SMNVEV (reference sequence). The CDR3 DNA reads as TGTGCCAGCAGCGGACTAGCGGGAGGTGAAGATACGCAGTATTTT. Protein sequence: CASSGLAGGEDTQYF.

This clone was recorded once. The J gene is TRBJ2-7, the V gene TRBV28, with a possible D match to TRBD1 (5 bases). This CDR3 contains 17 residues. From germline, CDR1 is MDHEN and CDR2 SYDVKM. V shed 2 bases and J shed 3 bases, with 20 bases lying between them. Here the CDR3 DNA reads TGTGCCAGCAGTTTAATAGAAGGGGCGTGGGAAAGCTACGAGCAGTACTTC. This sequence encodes CASSLIEGAWESYEQYF.

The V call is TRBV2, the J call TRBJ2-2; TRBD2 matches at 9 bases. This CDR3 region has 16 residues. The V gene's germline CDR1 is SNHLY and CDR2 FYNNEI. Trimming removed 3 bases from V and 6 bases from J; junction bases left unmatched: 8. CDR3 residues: CASSDTREGPAGELFF. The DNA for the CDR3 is TGTGCCAGCAGTGATACGCGGGAGGGCCCAGCCGGGGAGCTGTTTTTT.

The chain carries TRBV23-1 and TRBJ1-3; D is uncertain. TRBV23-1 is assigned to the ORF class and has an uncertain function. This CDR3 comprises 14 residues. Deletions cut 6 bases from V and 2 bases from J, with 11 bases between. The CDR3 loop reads CASSSLSPGNTIYF. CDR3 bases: TGCGCCAGCAGCTCCCTGAGCCCTGGAAACACCATATATTTT.

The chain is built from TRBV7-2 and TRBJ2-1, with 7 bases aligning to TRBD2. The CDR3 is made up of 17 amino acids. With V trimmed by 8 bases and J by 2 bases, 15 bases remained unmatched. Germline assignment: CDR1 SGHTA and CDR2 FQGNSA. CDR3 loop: CASSTRGGGSAYNEQFF. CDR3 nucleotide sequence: TGTGCCAGCTCCACCCGAGGAGGCGGGAGTGCCTACAATGAGCAGTTCTTC.

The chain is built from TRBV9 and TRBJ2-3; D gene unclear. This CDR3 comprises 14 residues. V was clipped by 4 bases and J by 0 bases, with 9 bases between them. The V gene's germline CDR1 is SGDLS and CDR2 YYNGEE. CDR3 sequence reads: CASSSSRSTDTQYF. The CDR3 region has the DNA TGTGCCAGCAGCTCTTCTAGAAGCACAGATACGCAGTATTTT.

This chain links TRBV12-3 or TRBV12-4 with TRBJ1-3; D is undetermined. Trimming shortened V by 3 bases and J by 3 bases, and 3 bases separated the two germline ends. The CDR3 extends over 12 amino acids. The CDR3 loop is CASSLYGNTIYF. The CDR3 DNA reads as TGTGCCAGCAGTTTGTATGGAAACACCATATATTTT.

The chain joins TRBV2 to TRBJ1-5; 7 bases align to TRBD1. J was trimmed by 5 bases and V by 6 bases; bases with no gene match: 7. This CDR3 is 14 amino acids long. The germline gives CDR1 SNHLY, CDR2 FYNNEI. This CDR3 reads CASSRQGRYQPQHF. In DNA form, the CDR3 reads TGTGCCAGCAGCAGACAGGGTCGCTATCAGCCCCAGCATTTT.

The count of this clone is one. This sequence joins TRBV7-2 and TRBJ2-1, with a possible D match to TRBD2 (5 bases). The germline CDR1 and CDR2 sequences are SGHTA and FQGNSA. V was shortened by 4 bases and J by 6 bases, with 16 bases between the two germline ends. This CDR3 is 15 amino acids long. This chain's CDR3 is CASSSYTSRGNEQFF. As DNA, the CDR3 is TGTGCCAGCAGCTCCTACACGTCTCGGGGCAATGAGCAGTTCTTC.

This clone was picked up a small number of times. The CDR3 sequence is CASSLWGLAGGRGEQFF. The CDR3 nucleotides read TGTGCCAGCAGCTTATGGGGACTAGCGGGAGGGAGGGGTGAGCAGTTCTTC. The chain joins TRBV11-3 to TRBJ2-1, with 16 bases matching TRBD2. Trimming at V came to 2 bases and at J to 9 bases, leaving 7 bases not matched to a gene. The germline V gene encodes CDR1 SGHNT and CDR2 YENEEA. This CDR3 is built from 17 residues.

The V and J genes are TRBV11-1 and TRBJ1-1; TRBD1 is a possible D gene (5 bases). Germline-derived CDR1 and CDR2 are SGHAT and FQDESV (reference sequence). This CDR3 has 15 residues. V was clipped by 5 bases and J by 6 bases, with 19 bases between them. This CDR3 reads CASSHWGREVAEAFF. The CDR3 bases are TGTGCCAGCAGCCATTGGGGGAGGGAGGTCGCTGAAGCTTTCTTT.

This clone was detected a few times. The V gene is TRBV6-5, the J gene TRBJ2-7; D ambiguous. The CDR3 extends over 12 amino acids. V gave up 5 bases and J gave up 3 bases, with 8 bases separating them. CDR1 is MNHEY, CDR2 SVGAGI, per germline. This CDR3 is CASSTDRYEQYF. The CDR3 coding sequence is TGTGCCAGCAGTACAGACCGCTACGAGCAGTACTTC.

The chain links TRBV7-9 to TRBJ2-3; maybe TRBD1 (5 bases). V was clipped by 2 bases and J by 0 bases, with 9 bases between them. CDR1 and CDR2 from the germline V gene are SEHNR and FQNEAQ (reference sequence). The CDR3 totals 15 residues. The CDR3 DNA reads TGTGCCAGCAGCTTAATGGGGCCCAGCACAGATACGCAGTATTTT. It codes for CASSLMGPSTDTQYF.

CDR3 DNA: TGTGCCAGTAGTAGGCATTCTAGCGGGAGGGAGGGTGAGCAGTTCTTC. Protein product: CASSRHSSGREGEQFF. The chain carries TRBV19 and TRBJ2-1; TRBD2 matches 12 bases. Germline values: CDR1 LNHDA, CDR2 SQIVND (reference sequence). The CDR3 covers 16 residues. J lost 9 bases, V lost 4 bases, and 10 bases had no gene match.

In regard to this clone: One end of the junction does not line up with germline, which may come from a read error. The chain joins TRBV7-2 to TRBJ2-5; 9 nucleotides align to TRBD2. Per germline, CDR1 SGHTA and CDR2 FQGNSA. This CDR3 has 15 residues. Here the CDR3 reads CASSLAGLLQETQYF. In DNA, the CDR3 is TGTGCCAGCAGCCTAGCGGGACTTCTTCAAGAGACCCAGTACTTC. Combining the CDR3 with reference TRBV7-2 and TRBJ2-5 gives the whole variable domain GAGVSQSPSNKVTEKGKDVELRCDPISGHTALYWYRQSLGQGLEFLIYFQGNSAPDKSGLPSDRFSAERTGGSVSTLTIQRTQQEDSAVYLCASSLAGLLQETQYFGPGTRLLVL.

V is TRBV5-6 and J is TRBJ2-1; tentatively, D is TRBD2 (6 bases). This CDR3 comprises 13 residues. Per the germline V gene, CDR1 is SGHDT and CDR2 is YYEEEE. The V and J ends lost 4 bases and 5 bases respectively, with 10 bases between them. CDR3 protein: CASSTGANNEQFF. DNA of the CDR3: TGTGCCAGCAGCACGGGAGCTAACAATGAGCAGTTCTTC.

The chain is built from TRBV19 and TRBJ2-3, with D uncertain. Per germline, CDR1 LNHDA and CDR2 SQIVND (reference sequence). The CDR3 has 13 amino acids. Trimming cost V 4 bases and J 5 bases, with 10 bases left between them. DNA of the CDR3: TGTGCCAGTAGTAGGGTGACTCGAGATACGCAGTATTTT. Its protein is CASSRVTRDTQYF.

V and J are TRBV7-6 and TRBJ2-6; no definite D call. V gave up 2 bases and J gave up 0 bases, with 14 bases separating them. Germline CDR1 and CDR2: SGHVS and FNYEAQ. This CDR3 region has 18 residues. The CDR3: CASSLSSVRISGANVLTF. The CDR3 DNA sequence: TGTGCCAGCAGCTTATCGTCGGTCAGGATCTCTGGGGCCAACGTCCTGACTTTC.